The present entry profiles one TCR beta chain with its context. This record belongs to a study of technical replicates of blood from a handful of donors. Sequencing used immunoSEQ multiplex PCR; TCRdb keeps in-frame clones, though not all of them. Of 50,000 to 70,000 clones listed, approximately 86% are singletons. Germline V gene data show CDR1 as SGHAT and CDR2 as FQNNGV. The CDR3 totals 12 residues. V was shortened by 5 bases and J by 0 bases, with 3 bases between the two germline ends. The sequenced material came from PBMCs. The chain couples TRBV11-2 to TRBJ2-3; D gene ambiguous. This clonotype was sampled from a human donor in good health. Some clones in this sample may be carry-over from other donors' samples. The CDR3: CASSPSTDTQYF. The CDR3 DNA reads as TGTGCCAGCAGCCCGAGCACAGATACGCAGTATTTT.